This is a list of T cell receptor beta chains from one sample in a study of shared clonotypes between healthy human individuals. This table comes from immunoSEQ multiplex PCR, and its TCRdb copy is limited to in-frame clones, with some not included. Of millions of clones in the sample, more than 80% were seen once. The sequenced material came from naive CD4+ T cells from PBMCs. The receptors stem from a young man in good health. Some clones in this sample may be carry-over from other donors' samples. CDR3s include the opening cysteine and the closing phenylalanine or tryptophan. D genes are given only for firm matches. Expanded clones are given a class, and other clones once, few, many or no size at all.

>15|-|TRBV30|-|TRBJ2-2
TGTGCCTGGAGATGGGGGGGGCACACCACCGGGGAGCTGTTTTTT
CAWRWGGHTTGELFF
>17|-|TRBV27|-|TRBJ2-1
TGTGCCAGCAGTTTAACGGGACTCCCTGAGGAATACAATGAGCAGTTCTTC
CASSLTGLPEEYNEQFF
>16|-|TRBV19|-|TRBJ1-5
TGTGCCAGCGGGCGCAGGTACGACCGGAGCAATCAGCCCCAGCATTTT
CASGRRYDRSNQPQHF
>18|TRBD2|TRBV11-2|-|TRBJ2-1
TGTGCCAGCAGCCACTCCGGGACTAGCGGGAGGGCCGGGGGTGAGCAGTTCTTC
CASSHSGTSGRAGGEQFF
>15|-|TRBV6-5|-|TRBJ2-2
TGTGCCAGCACCTACCGGGACGGATACACCGGGGAGCTGTTTTTT
CASTYRDGYTGELFF
>16|TRBD1|TRBV6-5|-|TRBJ2-7
TGTGCCAGCAGCTACGGGGGACAGGGGCCTTCCTACGAGCAGTACTTC
CASSYGGQGPSYEQYF
>14|TRBD1|TRBV5-1|-|TRBJ2-7
TGCGCCAGCAGCTTAGGACAGGGGACGGGCGAGCAGTACTTC
CASSLGQGTGEQYF
>17|-|TRBV28|once|TRBJ2-6
TGTGCCAGCAGTTTACCGCCAGGAGATGCTGGGGCCAACGTCCTGACTTTC
CASSLPPGDAGANVLTF
>15|TRBD2|TRBV7-2|-|TRBJ2-1
TGTGCCAGCAGCTTAGCATGGCTAGCGGGAAGTGAGCAGTTCTTC
CASSLAWLAGSEQFF
>14|TRBD2|TRBV28|-|TRBJ2-1
TGTGCCAGCAGTTGGGAGGGGTATGTGGGTGAGCAGTTCTTC
CASSWEGYVGEQFF
>15|-|TRBV7-9|-|TRBJ2-7
TGTGCCAGCAGGTCTAATGTGGGACCTTCGTACGAGCAGTACTTC
CASRSNVGPSYEQYF
>14|TRBD1|TRBV10-2|-|TRBJ1-4
TGCGCCAGCAGACTTACAGGGGATAATGAAAAACTGTTTTTT
CASRLTGDNEKLFF
>13|-|TRBV28|-|TRBJ1-5
TGTGCCAGCAGTTCCCTGATTGATCAGCCCCAGCATTTT
CASSSLIDQPQHF
>14|-|TRBV19|-|TRBJ2-5
TGTGCCAGTAGGGACGGAGGGATTAAGGAGACCCAGTACTTC
CASRDGGIKETQYF
>15|-|TRBV12-5|-|TRBJ2-5
TGTGCTAGTGCCCCCCCGGGCCAGGGCCTAGAGACCCAGTACTTC
CASAPPGQGLETQYF
>15|-|TRBV10-3|-|TRBJ1-3
TGTGCCATCAGTGCGGGCACCCACTCTGGAAACACCATATATTTT
CAISAGTHSGNTIYF
>17|TRBD1|TRBV30|-|TRBJ2-7
TGTGCCTGGAGTGTCGGCTTCTACCGGGACAGGGGCTACGAGCAGTACTTC
CAWSVGFYRDRGYEQYF
>17|TRBD1|TRBV5-1|-|TRBJ1-4
TGCGCCAGCAGCTTGGTGGGAACCGGGACAGGGCTTGAAAAACTGTTTTTT
CASSLVGTGTGLEKLFF
>15|-|TRBV7-9|-|TRBJ1-1
TGTGCCAGCAGCTTGTTTAGGGCTATGAACACTGAAGCTTTCTTT
CASSLFRAMNTEAFF
>17|-|TRBV7-2|-|TRBJ2-6
TGTGCCAGCAGCTTAGTTTGGCCGCGGGTTGGGGCCAACGTCCTGACTTTC
CASSLVWPRVGANVLTF
>13|-|TRBV7-8|-|TRBJ1-1
TGTGCCAGCAGCTTAGGGCAGTACACTGAAGCTTTCTTT
CASSLGQYTEAFF
>15|-|TRBV7-9|-|TRBJ2-7
TGTGCCACCTCCAATGGAGCGGGCCGCCCAAACGAGCAGTACTTC
CATSNGAGRPNEQYF
>15|-|TRBV19|-|TRBJ2-5
TGTGCCAGTAGTATTGGCAGGGTTGGAGGAGAGACCCAGTACTTC
CASSIGRVGGETQYF
>16|-|TRBV5-8|-|TRBJ2-7
TGTGCCAGCAGCTTGGTTTTTGAGACGGGCGCCTACGAGCAGTACTTC
CASSLVFETGAYEQYF
>15|-|TRBV19|-|TRBJ1-1
TGTGCCAGTAGTATCTTACCGAGAGTGAACACTGAAGCTTTCTTT
CASSILPRVNTEAFF
>21|TRBD1|TRBV5-1|-|TRBJ1-4
TGCGCCAGCAGATCCCCTAAAGGGGACAGGGGGTATTTAGGTCCTAATGAAAAACTGTTTTTT
CASRSPKGDRGYLGPNEKLFF
>15|TRBD1|TRBV5-1|-|TRBJ2-5
TGCGCCAGCATATCCCAGGGGGCCGGAGGAGAGACCCAGTACTTC
CASISQGAGGETQYF
>17|-|TRBV7-8|-|TRBJ1-4
TGTGCCAGCAGCTTAGCGCAATCGGGCGCAACTAATGAAAAACTGTTTTTT
CASSLAQSGATNEKLFF
>15|-|TRBV7-9|-|TRBJ1-4
TGTGCCAGCAGCCCAAGGGGCAGGGGCTTTGAAAAACTGTTTTTT
CASSPRGRGFEKLFF
>16|-|TRBV7-8|-|TRBJ1-2
TGTGCCAGCAGCGTCCCCGGGCAGTTGGATAACTATGGCTACACCTTC
CASSVPGQLDNYGYTF
>14|-|TRBV2|-|TRBJ1-1
TGTGCCAGCAGTGAAGATATGGGGGGGACTGAAGCTTTCTTT
CASSEDMGGTEAFF
>12|TRBD2|TRBV28|-|TRBJ2-1
TGTGCCAGCAGCTCATCTGCGGGGGGGCCGTTCTTC
CASSSSAGGPFF
>15|-|TRBV14|-|TRBJ2-7
TGTGCCAGCAGCCAGACACCGGGACGTAGCTACGAGCAGTACTTC
CASSQTPGRSYEQYF
>17|-|TRBV7-9|-|TRBJ2-2
TGTGCCAGCAGCCCTTCCGGGGGCGAAAGGGGAACCGGGGAGCTGTTTTTT
CASSPSGGERGTGELFF
>17|-|TRBV10-1|-|TRBJ1-4
TGCGCCAGCAGTGAGCCCCGGACAGTTACAACTAATGAAAAACTGTTTTTT
CASSEPRTVTTNEKLFF
>15|-|TRBV19|-|TRBJ1-2
TGTGCCAGTAGTCCCGCCGGGACCCGGGGCTATGGCTACACCTTC
CASSPAGTRGYGYTF
>17|TRBD1|TRBV5-4|-|TRBJ1-2
TGTGCCAGCAGCCACAACTTGGGACAGGGAAATAACTATGGCTACACCTTC
CASSHNLGQGNNYGYTF
>14|-|TRBV28|-|TRBJ1-3
TGTGCCAGCAGCCCGGACATCGCAGGGGACACCATATATTTT
CASSPDIAGDTIYF
>15|TRBD1|TRBV6-1|-|TRBJ1-1
TGTGCCAGCAGGGGACAGGGGGCCCGGGACACTGAAGCTTTCTTT
CASRGQGARDTEAFF
>14|-|TRBV9|once|TRBJ2-7
TGTGCCAGCAGCACCCGGGACGGCTCCTACGAGCAGTACTTC
CASSTRDGSYEQYF
>14|TRBD1|TRBV2|few|TRBJ1-5
TGTGCCAGCAGCGGACAGGGTACCAATCAGCCCCAGCATTTT
CASSGQGTNQPQHF
>13|-|TRBV2|-|TRBJ1-2
TGTGCCAGCAGTGCAAGGACAGTTGCTGGCTACACCTTC
CASSARTVAGYTF
>11|-|TRBV30|few|TRBJ1-1
TGTGCCTGGAGTATCTCCTCTGAAGCTTTCTTT
CAWSISSEAFF
>14|-|TRBV6-1|-|TRBJ2-7
TGTGCCAGCAGCTCCTTGGCCCCTCCCTACGAGCAGTACTTC
CASSSLAPPYEQYF
>14|-|TRBV2|-|TRBJ1-3
TGTGCCAGCAGTGGTCGGGGGCGGGGAAACACCATATATTTT
CASSGRGRGNTIYF
>12|TRBD1|TRBV7-9|-|TRBJ2-7
TGTGCCAGCAGCTGGGACAGGGGCGAGCAGTACTTC
CASSWDRGEQYF
>14|TRBD1|TRBV6-1|-|TRBJ2-7
TGTGCCAGCAGTGCGACAGGGTTGGCCTACGAGCAGTACTTC
CASSATGLAYEQYF
>13|-|TRBV5-1|-|TRBJ2-1
TGCGCCAGCAGCTTGGAGGGACGTGGAGAGCAGTTCTTC
CASSLEGRGEQFF
>12|-|TRBV6-5|-|TRBJ2-7
TGTGCCAGTTCCACAGTCTCCTACGAGCAGTACTTC
CASSTVSYEQYF
>13|-|TRBV29-1|few|TRBJ1-1
TGCAGCGTTGAAGGCAGGATGAACACTGAAGCTTTCTTT
CSVEGRMNTEAFF
>11|-|TRBV5-4|-|TRBJ1-3
TGTGCCAGCAGAGGGGGAAACACCATATATTTT
CASRGGNTIYF
>13|-|TRBV7-3|-|TRBJ2-3
TGTGCCAGCAGCTCCCCCCCCGTGGATACGCAGTATTTT
CASSSPPVDTQYF
>13|-|TRBV14|-|TRBJ2-5
TGTGCCAGCAGCCAAGGCTCCGGGACAACCCAGTACTTC
CASSQGSGTTQYF